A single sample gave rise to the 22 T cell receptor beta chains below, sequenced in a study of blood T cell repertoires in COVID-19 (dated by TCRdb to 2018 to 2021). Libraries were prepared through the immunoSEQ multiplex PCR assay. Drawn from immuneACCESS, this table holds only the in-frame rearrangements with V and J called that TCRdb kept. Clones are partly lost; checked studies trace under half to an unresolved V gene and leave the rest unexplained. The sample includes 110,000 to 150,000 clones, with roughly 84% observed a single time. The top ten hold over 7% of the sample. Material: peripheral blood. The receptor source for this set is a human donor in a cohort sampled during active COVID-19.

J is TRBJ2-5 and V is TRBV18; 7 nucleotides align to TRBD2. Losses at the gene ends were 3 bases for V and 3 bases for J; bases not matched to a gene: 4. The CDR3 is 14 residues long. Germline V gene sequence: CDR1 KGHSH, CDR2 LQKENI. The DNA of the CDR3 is TGTGCCAGCTCACCGACCGCGGGGGAAGAGACCCAGTACTTC. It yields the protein CASSPTAGEETQYF. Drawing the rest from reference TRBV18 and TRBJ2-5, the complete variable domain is NAGVMQNPRHLVRRRGQEARLRCSPMKGHSHVYWYRQLPEEGLKFMVYLQKENIIDESGMPKERFSAEFPKEGPSILRIQQVVRGDSAAYFCASSPTAGEETQYFGPGTRLLVL.

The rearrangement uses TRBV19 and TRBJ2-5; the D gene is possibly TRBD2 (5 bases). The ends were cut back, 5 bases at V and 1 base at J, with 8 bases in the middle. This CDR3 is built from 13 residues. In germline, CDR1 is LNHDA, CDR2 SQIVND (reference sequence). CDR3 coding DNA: TGTGCCAGTAGTCTCCGGGGCCAAGAGACCCAGTACTTC. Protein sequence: CASSLRGQETQYF.

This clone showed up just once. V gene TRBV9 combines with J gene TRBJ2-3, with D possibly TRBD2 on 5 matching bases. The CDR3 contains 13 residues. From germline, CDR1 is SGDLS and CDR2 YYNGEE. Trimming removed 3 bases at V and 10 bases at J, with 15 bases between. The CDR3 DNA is TGTGCCAGCAGCGCCGGAGGTAGCCCGGCGCAGTATTTT. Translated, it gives CASSAGGSPAQYF.

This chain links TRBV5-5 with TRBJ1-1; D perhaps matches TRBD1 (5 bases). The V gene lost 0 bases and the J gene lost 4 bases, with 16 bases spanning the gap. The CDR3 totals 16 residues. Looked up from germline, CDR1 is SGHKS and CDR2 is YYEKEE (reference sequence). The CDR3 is CASSLGLQGRVTEAFF. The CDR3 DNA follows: TGTGCCAGCAGCTTGGGCCTGCAGGGTCGGGTCACTGAAGCTTTCTTT.

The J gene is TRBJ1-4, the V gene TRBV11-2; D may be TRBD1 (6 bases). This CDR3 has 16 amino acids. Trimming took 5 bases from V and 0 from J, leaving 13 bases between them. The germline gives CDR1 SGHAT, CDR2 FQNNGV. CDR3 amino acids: CASSATGRATNEKLFF. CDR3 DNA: TGTGCCAGCAGCGCAACAGGGCGGGCAACTAATGAAAAACTGTTTTTT.

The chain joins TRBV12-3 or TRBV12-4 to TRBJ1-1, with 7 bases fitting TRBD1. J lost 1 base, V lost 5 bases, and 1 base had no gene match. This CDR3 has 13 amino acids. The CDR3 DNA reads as TGTGCCAGCAGTAGACAGGGGAACACTGAAGCTTTCTTT. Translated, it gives CASSRQGNTEAFF.

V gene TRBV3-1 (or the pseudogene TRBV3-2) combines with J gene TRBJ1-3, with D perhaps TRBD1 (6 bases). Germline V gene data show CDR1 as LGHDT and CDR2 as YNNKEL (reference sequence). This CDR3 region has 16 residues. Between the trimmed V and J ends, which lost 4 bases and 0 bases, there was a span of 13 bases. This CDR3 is CASSRHRATSGNTIYF. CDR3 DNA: TGTGCCAGCAGCCGTCACAGGGCCACCTCTGGAAACACCATATATTTT.

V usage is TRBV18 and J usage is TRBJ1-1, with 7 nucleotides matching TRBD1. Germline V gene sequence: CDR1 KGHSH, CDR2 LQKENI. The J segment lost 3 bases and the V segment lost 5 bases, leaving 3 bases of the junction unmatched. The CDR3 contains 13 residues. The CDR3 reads CASSSDRDTEAFF. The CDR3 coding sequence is TGTGCCAGCTCATCCGACAGGGACACTGAAGCTTTCTTT.

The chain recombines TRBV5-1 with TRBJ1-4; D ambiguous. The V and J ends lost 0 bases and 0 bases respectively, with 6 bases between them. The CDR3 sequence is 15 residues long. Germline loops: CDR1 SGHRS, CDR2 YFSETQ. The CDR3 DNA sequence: TGCGCCAGCAGCTTGGACAAATCAACTAATGAAAAACTGTTTTTT. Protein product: CASSLDKSTNEKLFF.

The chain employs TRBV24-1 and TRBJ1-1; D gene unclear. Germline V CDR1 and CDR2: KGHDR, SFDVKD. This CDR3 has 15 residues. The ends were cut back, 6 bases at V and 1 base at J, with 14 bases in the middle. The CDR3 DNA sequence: TGTGCCACCAGTAGCTCGCGGTTCTCGAACACTGAAGCTTTCTTT. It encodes CATSSSRFSNTEAFF.

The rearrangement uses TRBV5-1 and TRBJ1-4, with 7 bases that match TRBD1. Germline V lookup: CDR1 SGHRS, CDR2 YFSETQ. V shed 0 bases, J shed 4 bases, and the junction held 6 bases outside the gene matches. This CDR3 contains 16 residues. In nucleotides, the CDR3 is TGCGCCAGCAGCTTGGATGGGACAGCCGTTAATGAAAAACTGTTTTTT. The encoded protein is CASSLDGTAVNEKLFF.

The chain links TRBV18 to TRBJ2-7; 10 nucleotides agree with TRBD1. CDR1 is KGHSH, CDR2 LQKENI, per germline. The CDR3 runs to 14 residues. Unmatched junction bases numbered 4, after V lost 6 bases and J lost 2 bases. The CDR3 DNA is TGTGCCAGCTCCCCCGGGACAGGGGCCTACGAGCAGTACTTC. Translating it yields CASSPGTGAYEQYF.

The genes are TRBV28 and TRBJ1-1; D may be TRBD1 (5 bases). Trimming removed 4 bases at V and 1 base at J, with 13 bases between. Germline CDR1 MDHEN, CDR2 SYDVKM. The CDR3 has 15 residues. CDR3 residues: CASSYYGGGNTEAFF. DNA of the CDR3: TGTGCCAGCAGTTACTACGGGGGAGGGAACACTGAAGCTTTCTTT.

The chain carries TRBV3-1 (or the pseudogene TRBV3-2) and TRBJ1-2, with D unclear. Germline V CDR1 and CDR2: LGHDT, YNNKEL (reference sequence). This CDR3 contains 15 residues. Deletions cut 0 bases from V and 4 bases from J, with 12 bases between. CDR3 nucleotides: TGTGCCAGCAGCCAAGATTCCTCGGGAACCTATGGCTACACCTTC. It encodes CASSQDSSGTYGYTF.

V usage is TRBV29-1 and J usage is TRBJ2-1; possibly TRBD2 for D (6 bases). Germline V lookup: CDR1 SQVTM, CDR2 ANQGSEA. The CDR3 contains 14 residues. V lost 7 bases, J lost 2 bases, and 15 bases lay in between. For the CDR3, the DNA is TGCAGCGCCCAGACTAGGTTTCCCTACAATGAGCAGTTCTTC. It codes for CSAQTRFPYNEQFF.

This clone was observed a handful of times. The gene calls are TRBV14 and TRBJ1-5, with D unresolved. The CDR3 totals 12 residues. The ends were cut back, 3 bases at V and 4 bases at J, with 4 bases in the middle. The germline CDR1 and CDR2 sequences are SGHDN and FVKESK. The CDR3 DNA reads TGTGCCAGCAGCCACCGGAATCAGCCCCAGCATTTT. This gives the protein CASSHRNQPQHF.

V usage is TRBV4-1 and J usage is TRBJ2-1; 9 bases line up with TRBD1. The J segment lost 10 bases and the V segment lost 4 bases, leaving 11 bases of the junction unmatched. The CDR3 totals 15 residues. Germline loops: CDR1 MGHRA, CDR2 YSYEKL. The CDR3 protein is CASSLPGTGKSEQFF. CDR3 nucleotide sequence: TGCGCCAGCAGCCTCCCCGGGACAGGGAAAAGCGAGCAGTTCTTC.

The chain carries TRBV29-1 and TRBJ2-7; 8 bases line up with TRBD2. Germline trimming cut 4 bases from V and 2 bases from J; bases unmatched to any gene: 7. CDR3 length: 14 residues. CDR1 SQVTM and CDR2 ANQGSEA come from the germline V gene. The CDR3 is CSVVSGGLTYEQYF. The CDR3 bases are TGCAGCGTTGTGAGCGGGGGCCTCACCTACGAGCAGTACTTC.

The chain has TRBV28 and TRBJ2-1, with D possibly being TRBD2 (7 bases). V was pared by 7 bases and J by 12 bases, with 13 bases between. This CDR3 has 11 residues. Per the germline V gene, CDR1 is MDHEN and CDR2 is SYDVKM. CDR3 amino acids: CASKRGGRQFF. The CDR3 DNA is TGTGCCAGCAAAAGGGGGGGGCGGCAGTTCTTC.

The CDR3: CASARRETQYF. CDR3 in DNA: TGTGCCAGCGCCAGGAGGGAGACCCAGTACTTC. V gene TRBV6-6 combines with J gene TRBJ2-5, with D perhaps matching TRBD2 (5 bases). Germline V gene data show CDR1 as MNHNY and CDR2 as SVGAGI (reference sequence). Trimming took 8 bases from V and 5 from J, leaving 9 bases between them. This CDR3 has 11 residues.

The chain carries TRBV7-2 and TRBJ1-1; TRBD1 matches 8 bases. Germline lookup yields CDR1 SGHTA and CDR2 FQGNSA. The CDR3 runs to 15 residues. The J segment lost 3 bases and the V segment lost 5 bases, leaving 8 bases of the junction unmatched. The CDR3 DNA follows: TGTGCCAGCAGCCCTCGTGGCAGGGGGCACACTGAAGCTTTCTTT. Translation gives CASSPRGRGHTEAFF.

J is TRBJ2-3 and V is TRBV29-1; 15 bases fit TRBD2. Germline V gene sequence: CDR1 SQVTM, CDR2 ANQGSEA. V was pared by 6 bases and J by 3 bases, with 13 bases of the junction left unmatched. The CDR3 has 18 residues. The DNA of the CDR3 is TGCAGCGTCCTCGGACTAGCGGGGGGGATATTGGGGACAGATACGCAGTATTTT. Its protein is CSVLGLAGGILGTDTQYF.